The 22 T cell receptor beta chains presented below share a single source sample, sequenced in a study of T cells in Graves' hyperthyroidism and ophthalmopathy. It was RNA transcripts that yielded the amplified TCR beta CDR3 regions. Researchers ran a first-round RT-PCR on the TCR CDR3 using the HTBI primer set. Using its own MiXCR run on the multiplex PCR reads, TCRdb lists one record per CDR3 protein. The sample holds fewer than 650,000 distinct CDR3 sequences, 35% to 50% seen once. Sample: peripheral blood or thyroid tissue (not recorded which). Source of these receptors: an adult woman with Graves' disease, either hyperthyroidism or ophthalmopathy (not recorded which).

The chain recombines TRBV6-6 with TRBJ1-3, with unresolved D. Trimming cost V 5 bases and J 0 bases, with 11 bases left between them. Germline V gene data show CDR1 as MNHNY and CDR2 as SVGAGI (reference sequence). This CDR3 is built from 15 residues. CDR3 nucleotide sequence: TGTGCCAGCAGTAATGATCAGAGCTCTGGAAACACCATATATTTT. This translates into CASSNDQSSGNTIYF.

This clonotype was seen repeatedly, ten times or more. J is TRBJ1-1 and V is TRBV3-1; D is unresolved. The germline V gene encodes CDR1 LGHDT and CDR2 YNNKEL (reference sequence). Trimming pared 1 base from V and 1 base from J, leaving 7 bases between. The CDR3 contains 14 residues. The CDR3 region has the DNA TGTGCCAGCAGCCAAGGTTTAGCGAACACTGAAGCTTTCTTT. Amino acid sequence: CASSQGLANTEAFF.

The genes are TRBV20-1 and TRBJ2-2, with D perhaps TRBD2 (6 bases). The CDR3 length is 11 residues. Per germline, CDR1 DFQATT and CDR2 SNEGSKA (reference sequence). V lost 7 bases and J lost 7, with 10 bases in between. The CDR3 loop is CSVSAGGELFF. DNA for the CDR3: TGCAGTGTGTCAGCGGGCGGGGAGCTGTTTTTT.

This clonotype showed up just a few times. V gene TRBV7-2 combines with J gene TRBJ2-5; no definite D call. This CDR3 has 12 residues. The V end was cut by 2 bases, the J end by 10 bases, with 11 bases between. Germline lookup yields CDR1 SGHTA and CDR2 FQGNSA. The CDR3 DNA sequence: TGTGCCAGCAGCTTATCCCTAAGGGTCCAGTACTTC. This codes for CASSLSLRVQYF.

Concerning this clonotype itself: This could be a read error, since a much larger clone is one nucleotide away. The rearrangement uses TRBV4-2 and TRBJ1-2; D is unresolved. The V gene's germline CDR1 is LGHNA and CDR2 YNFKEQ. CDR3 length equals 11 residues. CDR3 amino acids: CASRLNYCYTF. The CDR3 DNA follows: TGTGCCAGCAGACTAAACTATTGCTACACCTTC.

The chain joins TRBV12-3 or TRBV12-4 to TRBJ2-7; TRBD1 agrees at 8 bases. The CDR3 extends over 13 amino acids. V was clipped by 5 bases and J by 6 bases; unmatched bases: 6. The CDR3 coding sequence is TGTGCCAGCAGTCAAGCGACAGGGGCCGAGCAGTACTTC. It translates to CASSQATGAEQYF.

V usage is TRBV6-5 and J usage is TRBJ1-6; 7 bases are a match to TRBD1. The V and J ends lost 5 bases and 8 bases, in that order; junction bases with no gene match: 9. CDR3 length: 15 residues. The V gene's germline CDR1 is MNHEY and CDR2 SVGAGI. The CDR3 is CASSRTGKGDSPLHF. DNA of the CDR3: TGTGCCAGCAGTCGGACAGGCAAAGGGGATTCACCCCTCCACTTT.

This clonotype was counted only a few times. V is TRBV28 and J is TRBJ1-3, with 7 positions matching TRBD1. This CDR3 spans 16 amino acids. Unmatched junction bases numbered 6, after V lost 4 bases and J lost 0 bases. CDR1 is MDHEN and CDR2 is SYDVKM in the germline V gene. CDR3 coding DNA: TGTGCCAGCAGTTCCCGACAGGGAAGCTCTGGAAACACCATATATTTT. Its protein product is CASSSRQGSSGNTIYF.

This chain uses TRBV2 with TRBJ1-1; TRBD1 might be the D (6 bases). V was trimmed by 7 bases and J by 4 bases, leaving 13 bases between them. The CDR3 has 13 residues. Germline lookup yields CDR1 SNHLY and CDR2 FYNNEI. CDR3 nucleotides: TGTGCCAGCACCGGGGGGCTGAGCACTGAAGCTTTCTTT. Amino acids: CASTGGLSTEAFF.

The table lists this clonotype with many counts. CDR3 residues: CASSFVGYGYTF. The CDR3 nucleotides are TGTGCCAGCAGCTTTGTCGGCTATGGCTACACCTTC. This chain links TRBV7-9 with TRBJ1-2, with D uncertain. The germline V gene encodes CDR1 SEHNR and CDR2 FQNEAQ (reference sequence). This CDR3 comprises 12 residues. The V and J ends lost 3 bases and 4 bases respectively, with 6 bases between them.

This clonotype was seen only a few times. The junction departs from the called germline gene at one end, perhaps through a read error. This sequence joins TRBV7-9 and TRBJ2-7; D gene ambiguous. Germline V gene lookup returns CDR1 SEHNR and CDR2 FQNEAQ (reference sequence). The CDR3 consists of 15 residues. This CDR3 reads CASSYFADPEYEQYF. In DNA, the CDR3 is TGCGCCAGCAGCTACTTTGCGGACCCCGAATACGAGCAGTACTTC.

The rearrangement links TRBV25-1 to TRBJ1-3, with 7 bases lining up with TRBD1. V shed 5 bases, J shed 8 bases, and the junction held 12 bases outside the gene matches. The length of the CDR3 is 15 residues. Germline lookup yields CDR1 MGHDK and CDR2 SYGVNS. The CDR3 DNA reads TGTGCCAGCAGTTTGGTGGGAAGGGGGCAAGACACCATATATTTT. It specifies CASSLVGRGQDTIYF.

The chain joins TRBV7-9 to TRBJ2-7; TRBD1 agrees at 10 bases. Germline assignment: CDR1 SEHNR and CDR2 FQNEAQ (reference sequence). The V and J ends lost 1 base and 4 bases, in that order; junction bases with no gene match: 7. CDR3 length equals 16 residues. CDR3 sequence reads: CASSLGAPGQGYEQYF. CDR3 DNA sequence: TGTGCCAGCAGCTTAGGGGCCCCGGGACAGGGGTACGAGCAGTACTTC. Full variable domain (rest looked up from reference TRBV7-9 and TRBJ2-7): DTGVSQNPRHKITKRGQNVTFRCDPISEHNRLYWYRQTLGQGPEFLTYFQNEAQLEKSRLLSDRFSAERPKGSFSTLEIQRTEQGDSAMYLCASSLGAPGQGYEQYFGPGTRLTVT.

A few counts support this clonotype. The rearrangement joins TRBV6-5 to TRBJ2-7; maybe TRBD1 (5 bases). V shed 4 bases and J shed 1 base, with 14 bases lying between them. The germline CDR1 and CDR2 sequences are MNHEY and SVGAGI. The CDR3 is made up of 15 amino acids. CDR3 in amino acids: CASSSDTLRSYEQYF. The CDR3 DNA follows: TGTGCCAGCAGTTCGGACACCCTACGATCCTACGAGCAGTACTTC.

The CDR3 sequence is CASSPQQARPYGYTF. CDR3 in DNA: TGTGCCAGCAGCCCACAACAGGCCCGACCATATGGCTACACCTTC. This chain links TRBV9 with TRBJ1-2; D possibly corresponds to TRBD1 (5 bases). Trimming pared 4 bases from V and 5 bases from J, leaving 18 bases between. There are 15 residues in the CDR3. CDR1 and CDR2 (germline): SGDLS, YYNGEE. Full variable domain (rest looked up from reference TRBV9 and TRBJ1-2): DSGVTQTPKHLITATGQRVTLRCSPRSGDLSVYWYQQSLDQGLQFLIQYYNGEERAKGNILERFSAQQFPDLHSELNLSSLELGDSALYFCASSPQQARPYGYTFGSGTRLTVV.

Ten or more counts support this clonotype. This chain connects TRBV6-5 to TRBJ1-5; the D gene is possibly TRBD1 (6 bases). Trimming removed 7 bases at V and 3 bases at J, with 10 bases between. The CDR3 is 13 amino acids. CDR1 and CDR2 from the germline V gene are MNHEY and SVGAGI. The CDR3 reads CASNRDPNQPQHF. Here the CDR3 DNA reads TGTGCCAGCAACAGGGATCCCAATCAGCCCCAGCATTTT.

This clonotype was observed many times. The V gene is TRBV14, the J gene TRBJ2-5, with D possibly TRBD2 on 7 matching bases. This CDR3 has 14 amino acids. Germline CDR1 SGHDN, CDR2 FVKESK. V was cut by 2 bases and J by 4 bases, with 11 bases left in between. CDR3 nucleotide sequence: TGTGCCAGCAGCCAACGGCGGGGGCGAGAGACCCAGTACTTC. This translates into CASSQRRGRETQYF.

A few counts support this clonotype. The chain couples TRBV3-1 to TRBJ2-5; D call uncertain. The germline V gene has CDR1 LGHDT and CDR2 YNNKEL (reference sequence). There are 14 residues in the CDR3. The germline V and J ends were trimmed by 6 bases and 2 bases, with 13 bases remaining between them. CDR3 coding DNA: TGTGCCAGCAGTGAAAACAGCGTACAAGAGACCCAGTACTTC. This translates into CASSENSVQETQYF.

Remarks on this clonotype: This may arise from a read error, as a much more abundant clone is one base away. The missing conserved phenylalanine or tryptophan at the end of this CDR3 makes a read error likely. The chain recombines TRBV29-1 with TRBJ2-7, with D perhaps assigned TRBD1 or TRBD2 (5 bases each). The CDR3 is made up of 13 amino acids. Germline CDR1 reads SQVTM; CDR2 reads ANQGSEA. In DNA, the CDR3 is TGCAGTGCTAGTCCGGGACGGGTCTACGAGCAGTACCTC. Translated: CSASPGRVYEQYL.

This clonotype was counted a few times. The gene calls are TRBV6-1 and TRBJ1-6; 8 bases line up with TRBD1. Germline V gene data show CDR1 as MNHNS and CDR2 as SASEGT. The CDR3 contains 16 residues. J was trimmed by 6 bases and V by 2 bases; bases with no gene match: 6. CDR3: CASSEYGDRGNSPLHF. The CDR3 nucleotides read TGTGCCAGCAGTGAATACGGAGACAGGGGTAATTCACCCCTCCACTTT.

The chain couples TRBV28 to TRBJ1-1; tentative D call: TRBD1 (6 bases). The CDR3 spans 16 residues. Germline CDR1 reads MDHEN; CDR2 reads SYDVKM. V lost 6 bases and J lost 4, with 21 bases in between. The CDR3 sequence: CASSAPSWTDSTEAFF. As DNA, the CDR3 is TGTGCCAGCAGCGCCCCCTCCTGGACAGATTCCACTGAAGCTTTCTTT.

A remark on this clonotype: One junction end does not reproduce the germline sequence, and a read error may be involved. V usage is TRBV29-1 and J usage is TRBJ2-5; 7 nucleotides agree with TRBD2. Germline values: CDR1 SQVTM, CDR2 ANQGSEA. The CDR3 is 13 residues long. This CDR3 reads CSVEGLVQETQYF. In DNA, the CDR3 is TGCAGCGTAGAAGGACTAGTCCAAGAGACCCAGTACTTC.